Sequencing of this T cell receptor (beta chain) was carried out in a study of tumor and adjacent non-tumor tissue in lung cancer. Findings of the study overall: Significantly higher TCR diversity was found in tumor than normal lung.

Germline V gene sequence: CDR1 DFQATT, CDR2 SNEGSKA (reference sequence). Deletions cut 3 bases from V and 2 bases from J, with 8 bases between. CDR3 length equals 12 residues. The library came from three nested PCR rounds adapted from ARM-PCR protocols. TCRdb independently ran MiXCR on the multiplex PCR reads; one entry per CDR3 protein. Of around 82,000 distinct CDR3 sequences listed, roughly 80% are singletons. The template was RNA from unsorted bulk tissue. This non-tumor lung sample came from over 3 cm beyond the tumor edge. Concerning this clonotype: Antigen specificity is unknown.

This rearrangement joins TRBV20-1 to TRBJ2-7; perhaps TRBD1 as D (5 bases). The sequence came from a man between 60 and 75 years old with non-small cell lung cancer. Material for sequencing was distant non-tumor lung tissue. The CDR3 here is CSASADTYEQYV. Here the CDR3 DNA reads TGCAGTGCTAGCGCGGACACCTACGAGCAGTACGTC.